This T cell receptor (beta chain) appears in the sequencing data of a study of blood T cell repertoires in COVID-19. Study overall: COVID-19 samples from acute and convalescent phases originated in the United States, Italy and Spain.

Some clones are missing from TCRdb's copy, which holds only in-frame ones; the method was immunoSEQ multiplex PCR. Here the sample spans approximately 190,000 clones, 70% to 90% being singletons. Trimming at V came to 1 base and at J to 2 bases, leaving 3 bases not matched to a gene. Per germline, CDR1 SGHRS and CDR2 YFSETQ. CDR3 length equals 15 residues. The material sequenced was peripheral blood. The chain combines TRBV5-1 with TRBJ2-3; 8 bases align to TRBD2. The TCR was taken from a woman in her 70s with active or convalescent COVID-19. CDR3 DNA: TGCGCCAGCAGCTTGACGGGGGGGTACACAGATACGCAGTATTTT. Its protein product is CASSLTGGYTDTQYF. The full variable domain, completed using reference TRBV5-1 and TRBJ2-3, is KAGVTQTPRYLIKTRGQQVTLSCSPISGHRSVSWYQQTPGQGLQFLFEYFSETQRNKGNFPGRFSGRQFSNSRSEMNVSTLELGDSALYLCASSLTGGYTDTQYFGPGTRLTVL.